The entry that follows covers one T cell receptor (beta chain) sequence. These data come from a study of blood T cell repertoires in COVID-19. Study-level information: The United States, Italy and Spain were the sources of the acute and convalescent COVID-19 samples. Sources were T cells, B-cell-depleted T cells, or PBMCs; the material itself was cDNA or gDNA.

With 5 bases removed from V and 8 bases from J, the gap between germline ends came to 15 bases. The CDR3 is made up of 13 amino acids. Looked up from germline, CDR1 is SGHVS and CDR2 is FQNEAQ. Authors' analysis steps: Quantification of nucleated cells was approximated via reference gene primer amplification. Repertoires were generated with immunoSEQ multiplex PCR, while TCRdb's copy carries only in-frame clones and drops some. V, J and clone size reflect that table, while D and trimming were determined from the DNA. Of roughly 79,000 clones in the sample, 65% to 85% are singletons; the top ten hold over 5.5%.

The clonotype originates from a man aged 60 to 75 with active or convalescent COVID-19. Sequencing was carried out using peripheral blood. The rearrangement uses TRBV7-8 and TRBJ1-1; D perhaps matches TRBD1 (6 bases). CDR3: CASSRGTSLEAFF. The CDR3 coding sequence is TGTGCCAGCAGCCGCGGGACAAGCCTCGAAGCTTTCTTT.